A selection of T cell receptor beta chains follows, all from one sample in a study of T cells in Graves' hyperthyroidism and ophthalmopathy. MiXCR, run by TCRdb on the multiplex PCR reads, gives a single entry per CDR3 protein. Of roughly 500,000 distinct CDR3 sequences in the sample, roughly 22% were seen once. Sequencing was done on a sample of blood. These receptors all stem from a woman in her sixties or seventies with Graves' ophthalmopathy. Both conserved end residues are trimmed from each CDR3. A clone size is listed for some rows: how often the clone was seen (once, few, many), or a class if it is expanded.

.	TRBV18	TRBJ2-6	ASSPPGLAPGANVLT
many	TRBV7-9	TRBJ2-3	ASSLVAGNTDTQY
few	TRBV24-1	TRBJ2-7	ATRLTDSYEQY
.	TRBV20-1	TRBJ2-3	SASIPQGWDTQY
.	TRBV28	TRBJ2-7	AAGGRARSYEQY
few	TRBV12-3/TRBV12-4	TRBJ2-2	ASTLSAGELF
few	TRBV20-1	TRBJ2-5	SAEDRGETQY
.	TRBV29-1	TRBJ2-3	SVAWRTDTQY
.	TRBV19	TRBJ2-7	ASNPGQAYEQY
few	TRBV30	TRBJ2-7	AWSVGGVQPYEQY
many	TRBV28	TRBJ1-1	ASSTYVVDEAF
.	TRBV29-1	TRBJ2-7	SVARGGVYEQY
.	TRBV28	TRBJ2-1	ASRGASSGRSEQF
.	TRBV24-1	TRBJ1-2	ATRDSRSNYGYT
.	TRBV12-3/TRBV12-4	TRBJ2-1	ASSGIATDNEQF
few	TRBV18	TRBJ2-3	ASSPRGLAEQY
.	TRBV5-1	TRBJ2-3	ASKQGGTDTQY
many	TRBV7-2	TRBJ2-6	ASSRDRSSGANVLT
.	TRBV5-1	TRBJ1-2	ASSLGTAPEGGYT
few	TRBV25-1	TRBJ2-2	ASSGLVRENTGELF
.	TRBV3-1	TRBJ2-2	ASSLSSGATGELF